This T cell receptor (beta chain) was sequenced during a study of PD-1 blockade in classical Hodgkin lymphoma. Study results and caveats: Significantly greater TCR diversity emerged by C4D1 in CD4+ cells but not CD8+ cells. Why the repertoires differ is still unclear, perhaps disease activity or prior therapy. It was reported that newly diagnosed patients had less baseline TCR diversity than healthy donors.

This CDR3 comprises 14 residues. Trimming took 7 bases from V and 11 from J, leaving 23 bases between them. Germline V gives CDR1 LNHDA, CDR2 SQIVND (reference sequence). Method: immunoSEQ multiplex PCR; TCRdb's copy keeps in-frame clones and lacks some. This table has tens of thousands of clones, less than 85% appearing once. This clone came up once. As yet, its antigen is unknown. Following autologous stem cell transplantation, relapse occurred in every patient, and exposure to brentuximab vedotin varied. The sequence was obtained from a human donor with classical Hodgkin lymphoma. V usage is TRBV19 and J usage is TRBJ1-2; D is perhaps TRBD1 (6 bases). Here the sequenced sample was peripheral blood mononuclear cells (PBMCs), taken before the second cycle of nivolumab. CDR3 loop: CASKDQGRGFRYTF. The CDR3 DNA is TGTGCCAGTAAGGACCAGGGCAGGGGTTTTCGGTACACCTTC.